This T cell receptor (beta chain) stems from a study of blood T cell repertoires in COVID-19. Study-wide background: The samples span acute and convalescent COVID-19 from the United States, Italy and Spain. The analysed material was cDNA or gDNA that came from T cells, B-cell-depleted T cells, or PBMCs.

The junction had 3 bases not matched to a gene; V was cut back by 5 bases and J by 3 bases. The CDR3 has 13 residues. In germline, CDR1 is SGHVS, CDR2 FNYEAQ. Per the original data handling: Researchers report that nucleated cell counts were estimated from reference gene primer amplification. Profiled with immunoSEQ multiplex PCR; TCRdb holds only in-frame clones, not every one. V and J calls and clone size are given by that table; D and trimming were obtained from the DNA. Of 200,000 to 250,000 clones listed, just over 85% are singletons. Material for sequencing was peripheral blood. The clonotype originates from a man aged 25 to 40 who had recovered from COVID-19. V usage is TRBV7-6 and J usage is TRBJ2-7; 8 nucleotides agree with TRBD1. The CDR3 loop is CASSKDRDYEQYF. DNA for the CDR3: TGTGCCAGCAGCAAGGACAGGGACTACGAGCAGTACTTC.